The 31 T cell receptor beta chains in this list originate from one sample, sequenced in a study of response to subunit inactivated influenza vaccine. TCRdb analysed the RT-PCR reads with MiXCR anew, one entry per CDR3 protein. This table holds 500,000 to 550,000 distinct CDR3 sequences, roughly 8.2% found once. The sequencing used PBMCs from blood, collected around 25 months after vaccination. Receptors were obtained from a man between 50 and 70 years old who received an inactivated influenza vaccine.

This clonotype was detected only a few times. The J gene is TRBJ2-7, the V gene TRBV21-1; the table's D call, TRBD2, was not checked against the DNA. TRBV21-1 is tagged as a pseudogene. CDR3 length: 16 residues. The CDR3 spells CASIPLQAGNPYEQYF. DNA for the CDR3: TGTGCCAGCATCCCACTACAAGCGGGAAACCCCTACGAGCAGTACTTC.

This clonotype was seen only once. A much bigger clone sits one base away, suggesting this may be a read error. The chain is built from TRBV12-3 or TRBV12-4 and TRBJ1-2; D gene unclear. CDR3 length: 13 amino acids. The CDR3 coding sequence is TGTGCCAGCAGTTTAGGGAGAAACTATGGCTACGCCTTC. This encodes CASSLGRNYGYAF.

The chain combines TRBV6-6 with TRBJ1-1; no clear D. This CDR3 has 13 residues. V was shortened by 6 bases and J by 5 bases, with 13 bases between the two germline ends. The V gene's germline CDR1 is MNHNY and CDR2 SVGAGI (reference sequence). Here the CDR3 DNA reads TGTGCCAGCAGCTTTACGGCTGGTACTGAAGCTTTCTTT. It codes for CASSFTAGTEAFF.

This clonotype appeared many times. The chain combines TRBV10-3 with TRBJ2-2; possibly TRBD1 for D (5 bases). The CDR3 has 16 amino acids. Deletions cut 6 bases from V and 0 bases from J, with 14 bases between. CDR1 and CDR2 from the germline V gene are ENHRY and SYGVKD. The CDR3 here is CAIRFQGSPNTGELFF. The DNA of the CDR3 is TGTGCCATCAGATTCCAGGGTAGCCCGAACACCGGGGAGCTGTTTTTT.

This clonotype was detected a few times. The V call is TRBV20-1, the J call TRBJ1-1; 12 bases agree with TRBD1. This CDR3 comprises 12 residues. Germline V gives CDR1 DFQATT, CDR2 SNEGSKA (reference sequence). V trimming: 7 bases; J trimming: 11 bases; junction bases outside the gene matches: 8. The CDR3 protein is CSVRDRGLSAFF. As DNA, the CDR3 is TGCAGTGTGAGGGACAGGGGGCTCTCTGCTTTCTTT.

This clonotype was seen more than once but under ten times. For the CDR3, the DNA is TGTGCCAGCAGCCGGGACAGTGTCCACGAGCAGTACTTC. Encoded protein: CASSRDSVHEQYF. V usage is TRBV3-1 and J usage is TRBJ2-7; TRBD1 aligns across 7 bases. Per the germline V gene, CDR1 is LGHDT and CDR2 is YNNKEL (reference sequence). V was clipped by 4 bases and J by 5 bases; unmatched bases: 5. The CDR3 has 13 residues.

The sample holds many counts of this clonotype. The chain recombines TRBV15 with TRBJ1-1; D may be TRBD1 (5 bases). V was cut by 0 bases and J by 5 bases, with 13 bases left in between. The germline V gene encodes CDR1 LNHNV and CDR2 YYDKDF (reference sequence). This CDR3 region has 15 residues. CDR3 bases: TGTGCCACCAGCAGAGATTCTTGGGGCAGGACTGAAGCTTTCTTT. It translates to CATSRDSWGRTEAFF.

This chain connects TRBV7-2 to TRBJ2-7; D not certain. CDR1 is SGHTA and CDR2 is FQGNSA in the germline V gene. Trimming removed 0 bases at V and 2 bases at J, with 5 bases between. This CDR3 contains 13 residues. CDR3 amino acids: CASSLASAYEQYF. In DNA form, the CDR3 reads TGTGCCAGCAGCTTAGCCTCCGCCTACGAGCAGTACTTC. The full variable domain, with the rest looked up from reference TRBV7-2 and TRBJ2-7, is GAGVSQSPSNKVTEKGKDVELRCDPISGHTALYWYRQSLGQGLEFLIYFQGNSAPDKSGLPSDRFSAERTGGSVSTLTIQRTQQEDSAVYLCASSLASAYEQYFGPGTRLTVT.

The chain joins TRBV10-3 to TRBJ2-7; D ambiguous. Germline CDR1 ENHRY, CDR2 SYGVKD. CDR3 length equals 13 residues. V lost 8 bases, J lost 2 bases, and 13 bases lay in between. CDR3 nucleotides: TGTGCCATCCAGATAGGGTCCACCTACGAGCAGTACTTC. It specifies CAIQIGSTYEQYF.

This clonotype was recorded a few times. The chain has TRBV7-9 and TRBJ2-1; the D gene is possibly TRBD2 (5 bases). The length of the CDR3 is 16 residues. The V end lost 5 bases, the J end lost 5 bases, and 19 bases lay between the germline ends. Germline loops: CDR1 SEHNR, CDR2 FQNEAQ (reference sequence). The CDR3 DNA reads TGTGCCAGCAGCCTATACGGCCTTCGGGATAACAATGAGCAGTTCTTC. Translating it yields CASSLYGLRDNNEQFF.

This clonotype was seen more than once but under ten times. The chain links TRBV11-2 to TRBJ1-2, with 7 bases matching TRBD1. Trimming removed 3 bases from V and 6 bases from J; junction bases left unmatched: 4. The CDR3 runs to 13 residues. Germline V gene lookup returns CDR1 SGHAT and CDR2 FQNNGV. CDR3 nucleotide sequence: TGTGCCAGCAGCTTCCAGGGGGGGGATGGCTACACCTTC. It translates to CASSFQGGDGYTF. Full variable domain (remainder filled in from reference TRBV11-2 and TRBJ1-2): EAGVAQSPRYKIIEKRQSVAFWCNPISGHATLYWYQQILGQGPKLLIQFQNNGVVDDSQLPKDRFSAERLKGVDSTLKIQPAKLEDSAVYLCASSFQGGDGYTFGSGTRLTVV.

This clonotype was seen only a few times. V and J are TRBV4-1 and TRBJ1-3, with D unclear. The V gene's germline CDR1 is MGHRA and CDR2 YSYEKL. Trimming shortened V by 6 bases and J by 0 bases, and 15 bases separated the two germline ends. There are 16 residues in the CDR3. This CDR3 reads CASSQIGSYSGNTIYF. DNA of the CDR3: TGCGCCAGCAGTCAAATAGGGAGCTACTCTGGAAACACCATATATTTT.

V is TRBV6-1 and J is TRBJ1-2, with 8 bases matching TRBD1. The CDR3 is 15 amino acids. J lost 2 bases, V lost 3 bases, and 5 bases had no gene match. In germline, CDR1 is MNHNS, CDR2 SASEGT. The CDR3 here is CASSESWTGNYGYTF. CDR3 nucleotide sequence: TGTGCCAGCAGTGAGTCCTGGACAGGGAACTATGGCTACACCTTC.

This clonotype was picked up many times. As DNA, the CDR3 is TGCAGTGCTAGTACGAAGAGGTCCTACAATGAGCAGTTCTTC. It yields the protein CSASTKRSYNEQFF. The rearrangement joins TRBV20-1 to TRBJ2-1; D is undetermined. The germline CDR1 and CDR2 sequences are DFQATT and SNEGSKA (reference sequence). This CDR3 is built from 14 residues. The V gene lost 3 bases and the J gene lost 1 base, with 10 bases spanning the gap.

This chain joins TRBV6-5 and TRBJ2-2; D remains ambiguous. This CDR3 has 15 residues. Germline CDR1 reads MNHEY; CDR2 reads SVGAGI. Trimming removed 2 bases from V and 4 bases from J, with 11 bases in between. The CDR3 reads CASSYAISGTGELFF. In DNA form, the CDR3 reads TGTGCCAGCAGTTACGCGATTTCAGGCACCGGGGAGCTGTTTTTT.

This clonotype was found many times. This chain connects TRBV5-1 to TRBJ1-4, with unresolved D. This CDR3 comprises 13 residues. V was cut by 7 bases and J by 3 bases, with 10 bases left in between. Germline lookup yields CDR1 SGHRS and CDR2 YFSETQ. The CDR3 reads CASSRPPNEKLFF. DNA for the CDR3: TGCGCCAGCTCCCGCCCCCCTAATGAAAAACTGTTTTTT.

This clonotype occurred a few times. The CDR3 is CASSYSNSFSSYNEQFF. The CDR3 DNA sequence: TGTGCCAGCAGTTACTCGAATAGCTTTAGCTCCTACAATGAGCAGTTCTTC. The V and J genes are TRBV6-2 or TRBV6-3 and TRBJ2-1; D is undetermined. The CDR3 has 17 residues. From germline, CDR1 is MNHEY and CDR2 SVGEGT. The V end was cut by 0 bases, the J end by 0 bases, with 12 bases between.

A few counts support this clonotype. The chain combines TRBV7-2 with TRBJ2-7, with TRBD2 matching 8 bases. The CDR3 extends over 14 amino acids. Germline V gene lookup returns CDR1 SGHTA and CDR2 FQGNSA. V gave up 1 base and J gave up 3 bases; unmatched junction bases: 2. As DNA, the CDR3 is TGTGCCAGCAGCTTAGTGCGGGGGGACTACGAGCAGTACTTC. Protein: CASSLVRGDYEQYF.

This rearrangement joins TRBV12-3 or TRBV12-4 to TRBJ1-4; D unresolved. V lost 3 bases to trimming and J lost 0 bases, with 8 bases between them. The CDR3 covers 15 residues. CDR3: CASSLDGSTNEKLFF. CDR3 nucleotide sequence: TGTGCCAGCAGTTTGGACGGATCAACTAATGAAAAACTGTTTTTT.

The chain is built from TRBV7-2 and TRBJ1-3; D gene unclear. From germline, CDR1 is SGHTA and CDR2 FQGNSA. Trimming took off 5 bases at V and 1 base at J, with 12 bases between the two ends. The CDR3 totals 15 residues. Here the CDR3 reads CASSNRRASGNTIYF. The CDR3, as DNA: TGTGCCAGCAGCAATAGACGGGCGTCTGGAAACACCATATATTTT. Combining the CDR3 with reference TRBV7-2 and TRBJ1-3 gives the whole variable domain GAGVSQSPSNKVTEKGKDVELRCDPISGHTALYWYRQSLGQGLEFLIYFQGNSAPDKSGLPSDRFSAERTGGSVSTLTIQRTQQEDSAVYLCASSNRRASGNTIYFGEGSWLTVV.

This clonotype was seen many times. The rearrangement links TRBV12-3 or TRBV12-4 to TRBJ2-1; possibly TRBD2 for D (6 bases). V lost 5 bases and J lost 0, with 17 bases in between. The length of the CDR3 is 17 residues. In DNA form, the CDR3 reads TGTGCCAGCAGTGGGTCGCACGCGGGAAGCTCCTACAATGAGCAGTTCTTC. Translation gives CASSGSHAGSSYNEQFF.

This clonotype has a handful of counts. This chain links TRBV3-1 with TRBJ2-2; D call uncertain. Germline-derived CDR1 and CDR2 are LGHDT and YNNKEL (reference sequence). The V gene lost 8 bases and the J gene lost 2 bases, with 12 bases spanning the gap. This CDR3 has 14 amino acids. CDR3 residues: CASSGSTNTGELFF. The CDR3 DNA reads TGTGCCAGCTCGGGTAGCACCAACACCGGGGAGCTGTTTTTT.

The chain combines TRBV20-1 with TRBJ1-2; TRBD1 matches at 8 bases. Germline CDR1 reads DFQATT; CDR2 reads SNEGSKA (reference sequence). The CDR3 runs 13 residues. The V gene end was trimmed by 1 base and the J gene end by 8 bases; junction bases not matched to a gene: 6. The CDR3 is CSARAHDRGGYTF. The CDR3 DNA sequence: TGCAGTGCTAGAGCCCACGACAGGGGCGGCTACACCTTC.

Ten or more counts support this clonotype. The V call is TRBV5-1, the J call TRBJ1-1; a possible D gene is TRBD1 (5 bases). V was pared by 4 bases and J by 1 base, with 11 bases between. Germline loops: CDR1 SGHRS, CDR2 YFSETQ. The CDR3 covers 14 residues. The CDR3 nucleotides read TGCGCCAGCAGCCCTACGACAGAGAACACTGAAGCTTTCTTT. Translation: CASSPTTENTEAFF.

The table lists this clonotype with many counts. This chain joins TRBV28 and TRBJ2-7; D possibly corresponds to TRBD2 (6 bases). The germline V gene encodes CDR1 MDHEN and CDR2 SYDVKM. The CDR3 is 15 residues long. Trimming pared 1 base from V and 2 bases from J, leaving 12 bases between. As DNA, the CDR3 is TGTGCCAGCAGTTTATTTAGCGGACCACCCTACGAGCAGTACTTC. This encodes CASSLFSGPPYEQYF.

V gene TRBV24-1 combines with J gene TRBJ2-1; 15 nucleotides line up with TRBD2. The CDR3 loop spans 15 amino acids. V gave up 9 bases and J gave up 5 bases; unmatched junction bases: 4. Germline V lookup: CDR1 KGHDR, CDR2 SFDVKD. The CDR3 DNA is TGTGCCACCCAAAGGACTAGCGGGAGGGACAATGAGCAGTTCTTC. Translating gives CATQRTSGRDNEQFF.

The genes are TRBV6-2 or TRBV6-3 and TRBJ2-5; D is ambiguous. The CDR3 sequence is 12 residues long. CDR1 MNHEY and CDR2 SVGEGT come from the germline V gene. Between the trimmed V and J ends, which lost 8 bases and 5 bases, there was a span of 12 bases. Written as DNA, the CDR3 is TGTGCCAGCCAAACGGGTGGTGAGACCCAGTACTTC. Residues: CASQTGGETQYF.

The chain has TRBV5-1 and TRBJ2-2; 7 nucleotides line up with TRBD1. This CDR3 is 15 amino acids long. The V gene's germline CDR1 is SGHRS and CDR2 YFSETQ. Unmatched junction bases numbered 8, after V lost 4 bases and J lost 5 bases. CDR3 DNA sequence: TGCGCCAGCAGCCCCCAGGGGGTAGCGACCGGGGAGCTGTTTTTT. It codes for CASSPQGVATGELFF.

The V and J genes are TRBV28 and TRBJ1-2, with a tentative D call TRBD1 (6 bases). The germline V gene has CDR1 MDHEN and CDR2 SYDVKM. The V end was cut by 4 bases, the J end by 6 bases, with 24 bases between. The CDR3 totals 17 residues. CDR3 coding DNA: TGTGCCAGCAGTTCCCCCTGGGGCACAGGTGGACAGAATGGCTACACCTTC. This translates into CASSSPWGTGGQNGYTF.

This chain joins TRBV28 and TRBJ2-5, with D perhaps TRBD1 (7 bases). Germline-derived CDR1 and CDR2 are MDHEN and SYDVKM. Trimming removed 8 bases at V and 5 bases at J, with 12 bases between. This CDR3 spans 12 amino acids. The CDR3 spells CASQGGIETQYF. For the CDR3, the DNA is TGTGCCAGCCAGGGGGGAATTGAGACCCAGTACTTC.

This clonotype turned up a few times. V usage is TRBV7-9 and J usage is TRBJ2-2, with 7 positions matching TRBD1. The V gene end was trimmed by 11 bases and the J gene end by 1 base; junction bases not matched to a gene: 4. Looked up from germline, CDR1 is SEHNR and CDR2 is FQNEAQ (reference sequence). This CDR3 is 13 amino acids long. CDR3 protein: CASGTENTGELFF. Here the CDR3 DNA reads TGTGCCTCGGGGACAGAGAACACCGGGGAGCTGTTTTTT.